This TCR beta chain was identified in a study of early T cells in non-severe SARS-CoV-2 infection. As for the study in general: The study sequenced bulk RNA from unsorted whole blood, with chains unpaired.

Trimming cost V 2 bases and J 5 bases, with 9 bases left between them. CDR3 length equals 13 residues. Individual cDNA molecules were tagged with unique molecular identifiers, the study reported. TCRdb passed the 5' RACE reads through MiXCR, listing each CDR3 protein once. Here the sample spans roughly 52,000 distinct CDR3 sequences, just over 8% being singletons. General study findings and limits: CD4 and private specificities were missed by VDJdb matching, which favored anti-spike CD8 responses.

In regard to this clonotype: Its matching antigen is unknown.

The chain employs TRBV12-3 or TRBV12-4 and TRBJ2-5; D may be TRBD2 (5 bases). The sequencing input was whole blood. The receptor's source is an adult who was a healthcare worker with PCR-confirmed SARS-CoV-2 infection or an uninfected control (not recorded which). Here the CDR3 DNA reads TGTGCCAGCAGTTTACCGGGATGGGAGACCCAGTACTTC. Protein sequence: CASSLPGWETQYF.